This T cell receptor beta chain stems from a study of shared clonotypes between healthy human individuals. Across the study: Three plates were used per donor for CD4 naive, three for CD4 memory, two for CD8 naive and one for CD8 memory.

Donors comprised healthy HIV-negative adults lacking recent acute infections or vaccinations. Per the authors' pipeline: There were no quality scores in the junction-only immunoSEQ sequences, so filtering differed. Produced via immunoSEQ multiplex PCR; TCRdb's table is partial and in-frame only. D and trimming were read from the DNA, whereas the V and J calls and clone size are those reported in that table. The sample lists about 2,500,000 clones, approximately 90% seen once, with over 0.12% in the top ten. The specimen sequenced was naive CD4+ T cells sorted from blood. Subset denoted: CD45RA+ positively selected. The receptor's source is a man between 18 and 35 years old in good health.

The CDR3 bases are TGTGCCAGCAGCCGGGACAGGGGGAACACCGGGGAGCTGTTTTTT. It specifies CASSRDRGNTGELFF. The chain joins TRBV11-3 to TRBJ2-2, with 10 nucleotides matching TRBD1. CDR1 is SGHNT, CDR2 YENEEA, per germline. The CDR3 is 15 residues long. The J segment lost 1 base and the V segment lost 5 bases, leaving 1 base of the junction unmatched.